These T cell receptor beta chains were read from a single sample in a study of T cells expressing NK-cell markers. For each CDR3 protein, TCRdb gives one entry from its re-call of the 5' RACE reads, without DNA. The listing records fewer than 400,000 distinct CDR3 sequences. Sample: blood T cells: a sorted CD56 or NKG2C T cell subset, CD4+ or CD8+ T cells, or bulk PBMC T cells (not recorded which). The receptor set was obtained from a man between 18 and 69 years old in good health. CDR3s include the opening cysteine and the closing phenylalanine or tryptophan.

v_gene	j_gene	len	CDR3aa
TRBV20-1	TRBJ1-2	14	CSARGTGKDYGYTF
TRBV12-5	TRBJ2-3	17	CASAFVSQGLRTDTQYF
TRBV5-1	TRBJ1-1	15	CASSLLSLGNTEAFF
TRBV20-1	TRBJ1-2	13	CSARENTGHGYTF
TRBV19	TRBJ1-4	16	CASSVRGPSTNEKLFF
TRBV28	TRBJ1-1	14	CASSLWSSNTEAFF
TRBV19	TRBJ2-3	13	CASSTGLADTQYF
TRBV9	TRBJ2-6	18	CASSDRDRGPLGANVLTF
TRBV12-3/TRBV12-4	TRBJ2-7	15	CASSFRRGAAYEQYF
TRBV6-5	TRBJ2-7	16	CASSYSMSSQSYEQYF
TRBV5-4	TRBJ1-6	17	CASSATPGQLTNSPLHF
TRBV28	TRBJ1-4	13	CASGGGPNEKLFF
TRBV20-1	TRBJ2-3	13	CSVRDRSTDTQYF
TRBV11-1	TRBJ2-1	20	CASSLVLIPMSNLGYNEQFF
TRBV6-5	TRBJ2-3	16	CASSFTARRLADTQYF
TRBV7-2	TRBJ2-4	15	CASSYRDGGKNIQYF
TRBV9	TRBJ2-5	16	CASSVGLAGGPETQYF
TRBV3-1	TRBJ2-7	15	CASSQGTSGPYEQYF
TRBV20-1	TRBJ2-1	11	CSARVGYEQFF
TRBV11-2	TRBJ2-1	17	CASRGGRDRVVYNEQFF
TRBV7-3	TRBJ1-1	17	CASSSSGTGTINTEAFF
TRBV28	TRBJ2-2	16	CASSLQGRLNTGELFF
TRBV27	TRBJ1-1	13	CASKTLEGTEAFF
TRBV12-3/TRBV12-4	TRBJ1-5	13	CASSRDKGQPQHF
TRBV7-9	TRBJ2-3	17	CASSFPGRGKSTDTQYF
TRBV2	TRBJ2-1	17	CASSARGTSISYNEQFF
TRBV6-2/TRBV6-3	TRBJ1-2	15	CASRELGQAAYGYTF
TRBV6-1	TRBJ1-2	15	CASSEQGEVSYGYTF
TRBV12-3/TRBV12-4	TRBJ1-2	13	CASSLGQGNGYTF
TRBV5-6	TRBJ2-1	17	CASSRGGDVGSYNEQFF
TRBV7-9	TRBJ2-2	16	CASSPVPGGSTGELFF
TRBV2	TRBJ2-5	15	CATLPLLTKQETQYF
TRBV2	TRBJ2-2	15	CASRTLTGGTGELFF
TRBV6-1	TRBJ2-4	18	CASSAYRGGGIAKNIQYF
TRBV2	TRBJ1-2	14	CASKDARDSSRVSF
TRBV29-1	TRBJ2-7	13	CSVGQRNSYEQYF
TRBV6-1	TRBJ2-1	14	CASSGGADYNEQFF
TRBV6-5	TRBJ2-1	16	CASSTTRAGAYNEQFF
TRBV5-4	TRBJ2-1	14	CASSARRQTNEQFF
TRBV3-1	TRBJ2-5	18	CASSQDVRSGALQETQYF
TRBV20-1	TRBJ1-1	16	CSAKRLPPAGPTEAFF
TRBV10-3	TRBJ2-7	16	CATADMAGGPLYEQYF
TRBV20-1	TRBJ1-6	15	CSAPKGSGTPSPLHF
TRBV5-1	TRBJ2-5	16	CASSLGTGQAQETQYF
TRBV9	TRBJ2-3	15	CASSLRQGDTDTQYF
TRBV20-1	TRBJ2-7	11	CSATRDLKGYF
TRBV5-1	TRBJ1-1	14	CASSLGDPAAEAFF
TRBV9	TRBJ2-7	15	CASSVGAGGTYEQYF